This T cell receptor beta chain was identified during a study of PD-L1 blockade in urothelial cancer. Study details: The analyses of blood took place 3 weeks (second dose) and 6 weeks after treatment start. Specimens of blood held a median count of about 140,000 T cells.

This CDR3 has 15 residues. The V gene's germline CDR1 is GTSNPN and CDR2 SVGIG (reference sequence). Trimming cost V 0 bases and J 8 bases; bases outside gene matches: 6. The protocol was immunoSEQ multiplex PCR, while the TCRdb copy is restricted to in-frame clones and leaves out a portion. This sample yields roughly 100,000 clones, of which 70% to 90% are seen a single time; under 9.5% belongs to the top ten. The time point: peripheral blood 6 weeks after treatment start. General study results and limits: Improved survival was predicted by pretreatment blood TCR clonality below the median. Expansion of tumor-associated blood clones at 3 weeks was greater in durable-benefit patients.

As concerns this clone: Its antigen is as yet unknown.

Sequencing was performed on PBMCs, taken around atezolizumab (anti-PD-L1) treatment. This chain uses TRBV30 with TRBJ1-4; 10 positions agree with TRBD1. The sequence was collected from a man aged 65-85 years with urothelial cancer. CDR3 sequence reads: CAWSVPGTGDEKLFF. The CDR3 DNA sequence: TGTGCCTGGAGTGTACCCGGGACAGGGGACGAAAAACTGTTTTTT.